This passage covers 8 T cell receptor beta chains from one sample sequenced in a study of cytomegalovirus exposure and HLA in healthy donors. Primers included in the PCR were 60 Vbeta and 13 Jbeta primers. Generated by immunoSEQ multiplex PCR, the TCRdb table keeps only in-frame clones and is missing some. Its table records 150,000 to 200,000 clones. Sequencing was carried out using PBMCs. All receptors come from a man aged 30-40 years in good health and CMV-seronegative.

The chain recombines TRBV18 with TRBJ1-4; weak D call: TRBD1 (5 bases). Germline loops: CDR1 KGHSH, CDR2 LQKENI. This CDR3 has 20 residues. Trimming stripped 6 bases from V and 3 bases from J, with 29 bases between. CDR3 amino acids: CASSRTAGVRFFRANEKLFF. The CDR3 DNA reads TGTGCCAGCTCCCGGACCGCGGGGGTTCGGTTTTTTCGGGCTAATGAAAAACTGTTTTTT.

The chain is built from TRBV7-7 and TRBJ2-2, with 8 bases aligning to TRBD1. CDR3 size: 17 residues. V was pared by 3 bases and J by 3 bases, with 9 bases of the junction left unmatched. Germline-derived CDR1 and CDR2 are SSHAT and FNYEAQ (reference sequence). The CDR3 reads CASSFALGTGDTGELFF. CDR3 DNA: TGTGCCAGCAGCTTCGCTCTCGGGACAGGAGACACCGGGGAGCTGTTTTTT.

The chain is built from TRBV5-1 and TRBJ2-1; 11 bases align to TRBD2. The CDR3 covers 16 residues. Germline CDR1 reads SGHRS; CDR2 reads YFSETQ. V dropped 2 bases and J dropped 3; count of bases not matched to a gene: 4. CDR3 in DNA: TGCGCCAGCAGCTTTATGGGGACTAGCGGCTACAATGAGCAGTTCTTC. Amino acid sequence: CASSFMGTSGYNEQFF. The whole variable domain, remainder taken from reference TRBV5-1 and TRBJ2-1, is KAGVTQTPRYLIKTRGQQVTLSCSPISGHRSVSWYQQTPGQGLQFLFEYFSETQRNKGNFPGRFSGRQFSNSRSEMNVSTLELGDSALYLCASSFMGTSGYNEQFFGPGTRLTVL.

V is TRBV4-1 and J is TRBJ2-7, with TRBD2 matching over 7 bases. J was trimmed by 4 bases and V by 0 bases; bases with no gene match: 12. The CDR3 extends over 17 amino acids. Looked up from germline, CDR1 is MGHRA and CDR2 is YSYEKL. CDR3: CASSQDIGGSVWYEQYF. The CDR3 DNA follows: TGCGCCAGCAGCCAAGATATTGGCGGGAGTGTCTGGTACGAGCAGTACTTC.

This chain uses TRBV6-5 with TRBJ1-1; 7 nucleotides match TRBD1. Per the germline V gene, CDR1 is MNHEY and CDR2 is SVGAGI. The CDR3 covers 14 residues. V trimming: 6 bases; J trimming: 7 bases; junction bases outside the gene matches: 11. The CDR3 nucleotides read TGTGCCAGCAGATTTGGGACAGATGAGGGTGAAGCTTTCTTT. Translating it yields CASRFGTDEGEAFF.

The genes are TRBV5-1 and TRBJ2-1, with a weak D call TRBD2 (5 bases). The germline V gene has CDR1 SGHRS and CDR2 YFSETQ. V lost 1 base to trimming and J lost 6 bases, with 17 bases between them. CDR3 length: 16 residues. DNA of the CDR3: TGCGCCAGCAGCTTGTACCCTCCGCGGGCGGGCAATGAGCAGTTCTTC. Translating gives CASSLYPPRAGNEQFF.

V is TRBV5-1 and J is TRBJ2-3; D is possibly TRBD1 (6 bases). CDR3 size: 14 residues. The V end lost 4 bases, the J end lost 2 bases, and 11 bases lay between the germline ends. CDR1 and CDR2 from the germline V gene are SGHRS and YFSETQ. Here the CDR3 reads CASSQGTPTDTQYF. For the CDR3, the DNA is TGCGCCAGCAGCCAAGGGACACCCACAGATACGCAGTATTTT.

The chain employs TRBV10-3 and TRBJ2-1, with TRBD2 matching 10 bases. The germline V gene has CDR1 ENHRY and CDR2 SYGVKD. The V and J ends lost 3 bases and 2 bases, in that order; junction bases with no gene match: 7. The CDR3 runs 17 residues. CDR3 sequence reads: CAISDPSSGRAYNEQFF. Here the CDR3 DNA reads TGTGCCATCAGTGACCCCTCCAGCGGGAGGGCCTACAATGAGCAGTTCTTC.